These T cell receptor beta chains were read from a single sample in a study of blood T cell repertoires in COVID-19. Assay: immunoSEQ multiplex PCR; the TCRdb copy retains only in-frame clones and omits some. The sample records around 65,000 clones, 60% to 80% being singletons. Material: peripheral blood. Every receptor here comes from a human donor in a cohort sampled during active COVID-19. CDR3s include the opening cysteine and the closing phenylalanine or tryptophan. Each record gives: CDR3 protein, CDR3 DNA, V gene, CDR3 length, J gene, clone size, D gene. A D gene is named only where the DNA matches it firmly. The listing skips clone size in some rows; elsewhere it reads once, few, many or a size class.

CASSYRGGNTIYF | TGTGCCAGCAGCTACAGGGGTGGAAACACCATATATTTT | TRBV28 | 13 | TRBJ1-3 | NA | TRBD1
CSASRMAAKNIQYF | TGCAGTGCTAGTCGAATGGCAGCCAAAAACATTCAGTACTTC | TRBV20-1 | 14 | TRBJ2-4 | NA | NA
CASSLGGQGGETQYF | TGTGCCAGCAGCTTAGGAGGACAGGGCGGAGAGACCCAGTACTTC | TRBV7-9 | 15 | TRBJ2-5 | NA | TRBD1
CASSRVTSGRAYEQYF | TGTGCCAGCAGCCGGGTGACTAGCGGGAGGGCCTACGAGCAGTACTTC | TRBV7-2 | 16 | TRBJ2-7 | NA | TRBD2
CASSQMTGGYNEQFF | TGTGCCAGCAGCCAAATGACAGGGGGGTACAATGAGCAGTTCTTC | TRBV3-1/TRBV3-2 | 15 | TRBJ2-1 | once | TRBD1
CASSVGDFPYNEQFF | TGTGCCAGCAGCGTAGGGGACTTTCCCTACAATGAGCAGTTCTTC | TRBV9 | 15 | TRBJ2-1 | NA | NA
CASSQPGLYNEQFF | TGTGCCAGCAGCCAACCGGGACTGTACAATGAGCAGTTCTTC | TRBV3-1/TRBV3-2 | 14 | TRBJ2-1 | NA | NA
CASSFGTGSSGNTIYF | TGTGCCAGCAGTTTTGGGACAGGGAGCTCTGGAAACACCATATATTTT | TRBV7-8 | 16 | TRBJ1-3 | NA | TRBD1
CASSSGLASPEFF | TGTGCCAGCAGCTCGGGACTAGCGAGTCCCGAGTTCTTC | TRBV5-4 | 13 | TRBJ2-1 | NA | TRBD2
CSASIDARTGGELFF | TGCAGTGCTAGTATAGACGCAAGAACGGGCGGGGAGCTGTTTTTT | TRBV20-1 | 15 | TRBJ2-2 | NA | NA
CASTPSSGTPPRPQHF | TGTGCCAGTACCCCCTCGTCGGGAACCCCCCCAAGGCCCCAGCATTTT | TRBV19 | 16 | TRBJ1-5 | NA | NA
CASSQGSQGVYEQYF | TGCGCCAGCAGCCAAGGCTCCCAGGGGGTCTACGAGCAGTACTTC | TRBV4-1 | 15 | TRBJ2-7 | few | TRBD1
CSATPTGDHEQFF | TGCAGCGCCACACCCACAGGGGACCATGAGCAGTTCTTC | TRBV29-1 | 13 | TRBJ2-1 | NA | TRBD1
CASSHRLAGAYNEQFF | TGTGCCAGCAGCCACCGACTAGCGGGAGCCTACAATGAGCAGTTCTTC | TRBV4-2 | 16 | TRBJ2-1 | NA | TRBD2
CASSEDGGSTAQYF | TGTGCCAGCAGTGAAGATGGCGGGAGTACGGCGCAGTATTTT | TRBV25-1 | 14 | TRBJ2-3 | NA | TRBD2
CASSPERGGRYEQYF | TGTGCCAGCTCACCAGAACGGGGGGGCAGATACGAGCAGTACTTC | TRBV18 | 15 | TRBJ2-7 | once | TRBD2
CASSQGDLRYEQYF | TGTGCCAGCAGCCAAGGTGACTTAAGATACGAGCAGTACTTC | TRBV3-1/TRBV3-2 | 14 | TRBJ2-7 | once | NA
CASSLVEGAEQYF | TGCGCCAGCAGCTTGGTGGAGGGGGCCGAGCAGTACTTC | TRBV5-1 | 13 | TRBJ2-7 | few | NA
CASTRTARTDTQYF | TGTGCCAGCACTAGGACAGCACGCACAGATACGCAGTATTTT | TRBV6-6 | 14 | TRBJ2-3 | NA | NA
CASSMWRDRVSSYNSPLHF | TGTGCCAGCAGCATGTGGAGGGACAGGGTGAGTTCCTATAATTCACCCCTCCACTTT | TRBV6-4 | 19 | TRBJ1-6 | few | TRBD1
CASSQLEIGRDYGYTF | TGCGCCAGCAGCCAACTCGAAATAGGGCGGGACTATGGCTACACCTTC | TRBV4-1 | 16 | TRBJ1-2 | few | NA
CAWSPVMGATVTEAFF | TGTGCCTGGAGTCCGGTGATGGGGGCAACGGTCACTGAAGCTTTCTTT | TRBV30 | 16 | TRBJ1-1 | NA | NA
CAWSLGQGHGYTF | TGTGCCTGGAGTCTTGGACAGGGGCACGGCTACACCTTC | TRBV30 | 13 | TRBJ1-2 | NA | TRBD1
CASSLSGQIYNYGYTF | TGTGCCAGCAGCTTGTCGGGACAGATCTACAACTATGGCTACACCTTC | TRBV5-6 | 16 | TRBJ1-2 | NA | TRBD1
CASSGGQGNVFSPLHF | TGTGCCAGCAGTGGAGGACAGGGGAACGTATTTTCACCCCTCCACTTT | TRBV3-1/TRBV3-2 | 16 | TRBJ1-6 | NA | TRBD1
CSASLRTRGNEQFF | TGCAGTGCTAGTCTCCGGACTAGGGGGAATGAGCAGTTCTTC | TRBV20-1 | 14 | TRBJ2-1 | NA | NA
CASSHQAGPGELFF | TGTGCCAGTAGCCATCAAGCGGGTCCCGGGGAGCTGTTTTTT | TRBV19 | 14 | TRBJ2-2 | NA | NA
CASSLGTGFAGANVLTF | TGTGCCAGCAGCTTAGGGACAGGGTTCGCTGGGGCCAACGTCCTGACTTTC | TRBV7-9 | 17 | TRBJ2-6 | NA | TRBD1
CASSLESGGTYEQYF | TGCGCCAGCAGCTTGGAGTCAGGGGGTACCTACGAGCAGTACTTC | TRBV5-1 | 15 | TRBJ2-7 | few | TRBD1
CASSQDSFNQPQHF | TGTGCCAGCAGTCAGGACAGCTTCAATCAGCCCCAGCATTTT | TRBV2 | 14 | TRBJ1-5 | few | NA
CATSDPGTGLNQPQHF | TGTGCCACCAGTGACCCCGGGACAGGGTTAAATCAGCCCCAGCATTTT | TRBV24-1 | 16 | TRBJ1-5 | NA | TRBD1
CASSRDSSNQPQHF | TGTGCCAGCAGTCGCGACAGCTCCAATCAGCCCCAGCATTTT | TRBV28 | 14 | TRBJ1-5 | NA | NA
CASSQGAGTEAFF | TGCGCCAGCAGCCAGGGGGCTGGCACTGAAGCTTTCTTT | TRBV5-1 | 13 | TRBJ1-1 | once | TRBD1
CASSSGDPLGTQYF | TGCGCCAGCAGCTCCGGAGACCCGCTAGGGACCCAGTACTTC | TRBV5-1 | 14 | TRBJ2-5 | NA | NA
CATSDPEGQGHEQFF | TGTGCCACCAGTGATCCTGAAGGACAGGGCCATGAGCAGTTCTTC | TRBV24-1 | 15 | TRBJ2-1 | NA | TRBD1
CASSLIAGGPDEQFF | TGTGCCAGCAGCTTAATAGCGGGAGGGCCCGATGAGCAGTTCTTC | TRBV7-9 | 15 | TRBJ2-1 | NA | TRBD2
CASSSLLPSTDTQYF | TGTGCCAGTAGTTCCCTATTACCGAGCACAGATACGCAGTATTTT | TRBV19 | 15 | TRBJ2-3 | NA | NA
CASSIQRSGANVLTF | TGTGCCAGTAGTATTCAGCGCTCTGGGGCCAACGTCCTGACTTTC | TRBV19 | 15 | TRBJ2-6 | NA | NA
CASSLNPGDQPQHF | TGCGCCAGCAGCTTGAACCCAGGGGATCAGCCCCAGCATTTT | TRBV5-1 | 14 | TRBJ1-5 | once | NA
CASSPGGNTIYF | TGTGCCAGCAGCCCGGGGGGAAACACCATATATTTT | TRBV3-1/TRBV3-2 | 12 | TRBJ1-3 | NA | NA
CASSDLQGRKLFF | TGTGCCAGCAGTGATCTACAGGGCCGAAAACTGTTTTTT | TRBV2 | 13 | TRBJ1-4 | NA | NA